Below are 25 T cell receptor beta chains sequenced from a single sample in a study of shared clonotypes between healthy human individuals. Produced via immunoSEQ multiplex PCR; TCRdb's table is partial and in-frame only. The sample holds some 2,100,000 clones, under 97% seen once. The sequenced material came from naive CD4+ T cells sorted from blood. The subset denotes: CD45RA+ positively selected. The receptors were sampled from a man younger than 35 in good health.

The rearrangement joins TRBV5-6 to TRBJ1-5; D unresolved. The CDR3 sequence is 13 residues long. The ends were cut back, 1 base at V and 4 bases at J, with 6 bases in the middle. Germline V gene sequence: CDR1 SGHDT, CDR2 YYEEEE. CDR3 protein: CASSLTRNQPQHF. Here the CDR3 DNA reads TGTGCCAGCAGCTTGACAAGGAATCAGCCCCAGCATTTT.

The chain uses TRBV2 and TRBJ2-5; D perhaps matches TRBD2 (5 bases). V gave up 4 bases and J gave up 9 bases, with 12 bases separating them. This CDR3 has 12 amino acids. Looked up from germline, CDR1 is SNHLY and CDR2 is FYNNEI. Here the CDR3 DNA reads TGTGCCAGCAGTGGGGAACCGGGATCCCAGTACTTC. Amino acids: CASSGEPGSQYF.

The V gene is TRBV7-3, the J gene TRBJ2-3; D possibly matches TRBD1 or TRBD2 (5 bases each). Between the trimmed V and J ends, which lost 4 bases and 3 bases, there was a span of 14 bases. Germline CDR1 reads SGHTA; CDR2 reads FQGTGA. This CDR3 is 15 amino acids long. This CDR3 reads CASSSGTTVTDTQYF. CDR3 sequence (DNA): TGTGCCAGCAGCTCCGGGACCACTGTGACAGATACGCAGTATTTT.

Only one count was recorded for this clone. The genes are TRBV18 and TRBJ1-3; TRBD1 agrees at 7 bases. J was trimmed by 8 bases and V by 3 bases; bases with no gene match: 10. Germline V gene lookup returns CDR1 KGHSH and CDR2 LQKENI. The CDR3 covers 15 residues. CDR3 nucleotides: TGTGCCAGCTCACCGGGTGACAGGGTATCTGACACCATATATTTT. Translation: CASSPGDRVSDTIYF.

CDR3 DNA sequence: TGTGCCAGCAGCAGACTAGCGGGGGGTCAAGAGACCCAGTACTTC. Its translation: CASSRLAGGQETQYF. V usage is TRBV5-4 and J usage is TRBJ2-5; the match to TRBD2 covers 13 bases. Germline V lookup: CDR1 SGHNT, CDR2 YYREEE (reference sequence). The CDR3 sequence is 15 residues long. Unmatched junction bases numbered 2, after V lost 4 bases and J lost 2 bases.

The rearrangement uses TRBV6-5 and TRBJ2-3; 7 bases fit TRBD2. The CDR3 spans 13 residues. With 7 bases clipped from V and 3 bases from J, the junction kept 4 bases outside the gene matches. The germline V gene has CDR1 MNHEY and CDR2 SVGAGI. The CDR3 DNA follows: TGTGCCAGCAAGAACGGGGGGACAGATACGCAGTATTTT. This codes for CASKNGGTDTQYF.

As regards this clone: The junction departs from germline at one end; a sequencing error may be responsible. This chain uses TRBV5-5 with TRBJ1-6, with D perhaps matching TRBD1 (6 bases). Germline CDR1 and CDR2: SGHKS and YYEKEE (reference sequence). The CDR3 has 11 amino acids. As DNA, the CDR3 is TGTGCCAGCAGCCCCCGGGACACCCCGTTCTTC. It yields the protein CASSPRDTPFF.

The CDR3 protein is CASSSITDTQYF. The CDR3 coding sequence is TGTGCCAGCAGCTCGATCACAGATACGCAGTATTTT. The chain joins TRBV5-4 to TRBJ2-3; D is unresolved. The CDR3 runs 12 residues. V lost 3 bases to trimming and J lost 2 bases, with 4 bases between them. Germline loops: CDR1 SGHNT, CDR2 YYREEE (reference sequence).

V gene TRBV19 combines with J gene TRBJ2-7, with 9 bases that match TRBD2. Germline values: CDR1 LNHDA, CDR2 SQIVND (reference sequence). The CDR3 sequence is 16 residues long. Unmatched junction bases numbered 12, after V lost 6 bases and J lost 3 bases. The CDR3 coding sequence is TGTGCCAGTAGCCAACGATCCAGAGCGGGAGGCTACGAGCAGTACTTC. Its protein product is CASSQRSRAGGYEQYF.

The V gene is TRBV5-6, the J gene TRBJ1-3; 10 bases map to TRBD1. CDR3 size: 14 residues. Germline CDR1 reads SGHDT; CDR2 reads YYEEEE. V trimming: 7 bases; J trimming: 5 bases; junction bases outside the gene matches: 6. CDR3 region: CASSGDRGRNTIYF. The CDR3 DNA reads TGTGCCAGCTCGGGGGACAGGGGCCGAAACACCATATATTTT.

This chain links TRBV7-2 with TRBJ2-1; 11 bases are a match to TRBD2. The CDR3 has 16 residues. Trimming removed 5 bases from V and 9 bases from J; junction bases left unmatched: 12. The germline V gene encodes CDR1 SGHTA and CDR2 FQGNSA. The CDR3 loop reads CASSLRVLAGEGEQFF. DNA for the CDR3: TGTGCCAGCAGCCTAAGGGTACTAGCGGGAGAGGGTGAGCAGTTCTTC.

As concerns this clone: One end of the junction is discordant with germline, which a read error may explain. The rearrangement links TRBV5-6 to TRBJ1-2; TRBD1 agrees at 8 bases. Germline V gives CDR1 SGHDT, CDR2 YYEEEE. This CDR3 contains 15 residues. The chain's CDR3 is CASSLDRVTNYGYTF. CDR3 bases: TGTGCCAGCAGTTTGGACAGGGTTACAAACTATGGCTACACCTTC.

The chain combines TRBV5-5 with TRBJ2-7; the match to TRBD2 covers 7 bases. This CDR3 has 12 amino acids. Per germline, CDR1 SGHKS and CDR2 YYEKEE (reference sequence). V lost 2 bases and J lost 6; bases outside the gene matches: 2. As DNA, the CDR3 is TGTGCCAGCAGCTTTGGGGAGGGCGAGCAGTACTTC. Residues: CASSFGEGEQYF. Full variable domain (rest looked up from reference TRBV5-5 and TRBJ2-7): DAGVTQSPTHLIKTRGQQVTLRCSPISGHKSVSWYQQVLGQGPQFIFQYYEKEERGRGNFPDRFSARQFPNYSSELNVNALLLGDSALYLCASSFGEGEQYFGPGTRLTVT.

The table lists this clone with a count of one. This sequence joins TRBV11-3 and TRBJ2-3; 13 positions match TRBD2. Germline V gene sequence: CDR1 SGHNT, CDR2 YENEEA. V was clipped by 2 bases and J by 2 bases; unmatched bases: 1. CDR3 size: 16 residues. CDR3 DNA sequence: TGTGCCAGCAGCTTAACTAGCGGGGGGGTCACAGATACGCAGTATTTT. Protein sequence: CASSLTSGGVTDTQYF.

The V and J genes are TRBV27 and TRBJ1-6; D is ambiguous. This CDR3 comprises 18 residues. The V end was cut by 0 bases, the J end by 10 bases, with 22 bases between. Germline V gene sequence: CDR1 MNHEY, CDR2 SMNVEV (reference sequence). CDR3 coding DNA: TGTGCCAGCAGTTTATCGTTGGATATGAGGTCCCTAAGATCACCCCTCCACTTT. Its protein is CASSLSLDMRSLRSPLHF.

The chain uses TRBV5-6 and TRBJ1-2, with a possible D match to TRBD1 (5 bases). V lost 0 bases, J lost 3 bases, and 12 bases lay in between. The CDR3 consists of 15 residues. Germline CDR1 SGHDT, CDR2 YYEEEE. CDR3: CASSLVGRDDYGYTF. The CDR3 bases are TGTGCCAGCAGCTTGGTCGGTAGGGACGACTATGGCTACACCTTC.

V is TRBV9 and J is TRBJ2-7; 11 nucleotides line up with TRBD2. The CDR3 is 15 residues long. Germline V lookup: CDR1 SGDLS, CDR2 YYNGEE. V was clipped by 3 bases and J by 3 bases; unmatched bases: 5. CDR3 coding DNA: TGTGCCAGCAGCGCTGGGACTAGCGGTTACTACGAGCAGTACTTC. Its translation: CASSAGTSGYYEQYF.

The J gene is TRBJ1-2, the V gene TRBV5-6; D is perhaps TRBD1 (5 bases). The CDR3 length is 14 residues. In germline, CDR1 is SGHDT, CDR2 YYEEEE. Trimming took off 5 bases at V and 4 bases at J, with 15 bases between the two ends. Here the CDR3 DNA reads TGTGCCAGCAGTTCGGAGCAGGGAAGCTATGGCTACACCTTC. Protein: CASSSEQGSYGYTF.

The chain employs TRBV7-2 and TRBJ2-1; weak D call: TRBD2 (6 bases). V shed 3 bases and J shed 4 bases, with 13 bases lying between them. Germline V CDR1 and CDR2: SGHTA, FQGNSA. The CDR3 consists of 15 residues. This chain's CDR3 is CASSFRDSPYNEQFF. The DNA for the CDR3 is TGTGCCAGCAGCTTTCGGGACTCCCCTTACAATGAGCAGTTCTTC.

This sequence joins TRBV5-1 and TRBJ1-2; D is ambiguous. Germline CDR1 and CDR2: SGHRS and YFSETQ. CDR3 length: 14 residues. V lost 4 bases and J lost 5, with 15 bases in between. CDR3 protein: CASSRDTEIYGYTF. DNA of the CDR3: TGCGCCAGCAGCAGAGATACAGAAATTTATGGCTACACCTTC. The full variable domain, rest sourced from reference TRBV5-1 and TRBJ1-2, is KAGVTQTPRYLIKTRGQQVTLSCSPISGHRSVSWYQQTPGQGLQFLFEYFSETQRNKGNFPGRFSGRQFSNSRSEMNVSTLELGDSALYLCASSRDTEIYGYTFGSGTRLTVV.

The gene calls are TRBV6-5 and TRBJ2-7; D gene unclear. V lost 4 bases to trimming and J lost 3 bases, with 10 bases between them. The CDR3 is made up of 13 amino acids. Germline V gene lookup returns CDR1 MNHEY and CDR2 SVGAGI. In nucleotides, the CDR3 is TGTGCCAGCAGTTCCGGGCCGAGCTACGAGCAGTACTTC. It translates to CASSSGPSYEQYF.

The genes are TRBV5-4 and TRBJ1-4, with TRBD1 matching over 10 bases. CDR1 and CDR2 (germline): SGHNT, YYREEE (reference sequence). The CDR3 sequence is 15 residues long. The ends lost 1 base at V and 6 bases at J; junction bases unmatched: 3. Here the CDR3 DNA reads TGTGCCAGCAGCTTGTCGGGGACAGGGGATGAAAAACTGTTTTTT. It yields the protein CASSLSGTGDEKLFF.

Notes on this clone: A read error may produce the germline difference seen at one junction end. The chain couples TRBV18 to TRBJ2-7; TRBD2 agrees at 9 bases. Germline V gene lookup returns CDR1 KGHSH and CDR2 LQKENI. This CDR3 is built from 13 residues. CDR3 in DNA: TGTGCCAGCTCACCATCCGATAGCCTAGCGGGATCCTTC. As protein: CASSPSDSLAGSF.

The rearrangement uses TRBV9 and TRBJ1-2; D is uncertain. The germline V gene encodes CDR1 SGDLS and CDR2 YYNGEE. CDR3 size: 14 residues. Trimming removed 0 bases from V and 2 bases from J, with 8 bases in between. CDR3 nucleotide sequence: TGTGCCAGCAGCGTAGGAACAAAAAACTATGGCTACACCTTC. Translated: CASSVGTKNYGYTF.

DNA of the CDR3: TGCGCCAGCAGCTTGGCCAGCACAGCAGAAGAGACCCAGTACTTC. Its translation is CASSLASTAEETQYF. V gene TRBV5-1 combines with J gene TRBJ2-5; D is undetermined. V gave up 0 bases and J gave up 3 bases, with 12 bases separating them. CDR1 is SGHRS and CDR2 is YFSETQ in the germline V gene. This CDR3 is 15 amino acids long.